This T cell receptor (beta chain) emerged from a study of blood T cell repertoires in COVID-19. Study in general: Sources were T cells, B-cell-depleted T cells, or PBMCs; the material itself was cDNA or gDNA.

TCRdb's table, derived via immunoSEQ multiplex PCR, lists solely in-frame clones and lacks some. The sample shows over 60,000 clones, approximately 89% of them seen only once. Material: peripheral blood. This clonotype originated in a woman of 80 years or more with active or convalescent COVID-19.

The CDR3, as DNA: TGTGCCAGCAGTTATCTCGACAGTAATGGCTACACCTTC. It translates to CASSYLDSNGYTF. The chain recombines TRBV6-2 or TRBV6-3 with TRBJ1-2; a possible D gene is TRBD1 (5 bases). Between the trimmed V and J ends, which lost 3 bases and 6 bases, there was a span of 11 bases. Per germline, CDR1 MNHEY and CDR2 SVGEGT. This CDR3 has 13 amino acids.